Shown below are 22 T cell receptor beta chains from a single sample sequenced in a study of CD8+ T cells in alopecia areata. The authors extracted RNA and reverse transcribed it into cDNA as the sequencing template. Method: immunoSEQ multiplex PCR; TCRdb's copy keeps in-frame clones and lacks some. Of roughly 100,000 clones listed, 86% are singletons. Sample treatment: oral pan-JAK inhibitor, 5-10 mg twice daily. The sample in question was CD8+ T cells sorted from blood, obtained at approximately week 31, from a patient treated with tofacitinib. These receptors were taken from a human donor with alopecia areata.

This clone was detected once. The chain uses TRBV4-1 and TRBJ2-1; perhaps TRBD2 as D (6 bases). The CDR3 is 16 amino acids. V lost 0 bases to trimming and J lost 2 bases, with 11 bases between them. CDR1 is MGHRA and CDR2 is YSYEKL in the germline V gene. The CDR3 DNA sequence: TGCGCCAGCAGCCAAGAAGCGGGTGGGACCTACAATGAGCAGTTCTTC. It encodes CASSQEAGGTYNEQFF.

The chain carries TRBV5-6 and TRBJ2-7; 9 bases are a match to TRBD1. The V gene's germline CDR1 is SGHDT and CDR2 YYEEEE. CDR3 size: 14 residues. The J segment lost 4 bases and the V segment lost 6 bases, leaving 8 bases of the junction unmatched. The DNA of the CDR3 is TGTGCCAGCATGGAGGGACAGGGAATTTACGAGCAGTACTTC. As protein: CASMEGQGIYEQYF. Variable domain in full (rest from reference TRBV5-6 and TRBJ2-7): DAGVTQSPTHLIKTRGQQVTLRCSPKSGHDTVSWYQQALGQGPQFIFQYYEEEERQRGNFPDRFSGHQFPNYSSELNVNALLLGDSALYLCASMEGQGIYEQYFGPGTRLTVT.

This chain links TRBV7-9 with TRBJ1-5, with TRBD1 matching 10 bases. The CDR3 runs 17 residues. In germline, CDR1 is SEHNR, CDR2 FQNEAQ (reference sequence). V lost 3 bases to trimming and J lost 0 bases; unmatched junction nucleotides: 5. As DNA, the CDR3 is TGTGCCAGCAGCTTGACAGGGGGCCCGTATAGCAATCAGCCCCAGCATTTT. This translates into CASSLTGGPYSNQPQHF. Full variable domain (rest looked up from reference TRBV7-9 and TRBJ1-5): DTGVSQNPRHKITKRGQNVTFRCDPISEHNRLYWYRQTLGQGPEFLTYFQNEAQLEKSRLLSDRFSAERPKGSFSTLEIQRTEQGDSAMYLCASSLTGGPYSNQPQHFGDGTRLSIL.

The rearrangement links TRBV27 to TRBJ2-1; 9 bases map to TRBD1. CDR3 length equals 14 residues. The germline gives CDR1 MNHEY, CDR2 SMNVEV (reference sequence). The V segment lost 5 bases and the J segment 10 bases; nucleotides outside the gene matches: 9. This chain's CDR3 is CASSIVTGGAEQFF. The CDR3 bases are TGTGCCAGCAGTATTGTGACAGGGGGGGCCGAGCAGTTCTTC.

The DNA of the CDR3 is TGTGCCAGCTCACCAGGGACACCCGTTGCAACTAATGAAAAACTGTTTTTT. Translated: CASSPGTPVATNEKLFF. The V and J genes are TRBV18 and TRBJ1-4, with D perhaps matching TRBD1 (6 bases). CDR3 length equals 17 residues. The V end was cut by 2 bases, the J end by 0 bases, with 13 bases between. Germline V gene data show CDR1 as KGHSH and CDR2 as LQKENI.

The count of this clone is one. This sequence joins TRBV7-2 and TRBJ2-7; D uncertain. Germline loops: CDR1 SGHTA, CDR2 FQGNSA. The V end lost 4 bases, the J end lost 7 bases, and 11 bases lay between the germline ends. CDR3 length: 12 residues. The CDR3 DNA reads as TGTGCCAGCAGCTCAGTTCATGGGGAGCAGTACTTC. It yields the protein CASSSVHGEQYF.

DNA of the CDR3: TGTGCCAGCAGCGGTATGGGGGGCTACACCTTC. Translated: CASSGMGGYTF. The V and J genes are TRBV13 and TRBJ1-2, with D uncertain. The germline V and J ends were trimmed by 5 bases and 8 bases, with 9 bases remaining between them. The CDR3 spans 11 residues. The V gene's germline CDR1 is PRHDT and CDR2 FYEKMQ (reference sequence). Supplemented by reference TRBV13 and TRBJ1-2, the full variable domain reads AAGVIQSPRHLIKEKRETATLKCYPIPRHDTVYWYQQGPGQDPQFLISFYEKMQSDKGSIPDRFSAQQFSDYHSELNMSSLELGDSALYFCASSGMGGYTFGSGTRLTVV.

This clone has a handful of counts. The chain joins TRBV29-1 to TRBJ2-7; D gene unclear. Germline V CDR1 and CDR2: SQVTM, ANQGSEA. V dropped 1 base and J dropped 6 bases, with 10 bases sitting between them. This CDR3 region has 12 residues. The CDR3 nucleotides are TGCAGCGTTGAAGGATTGGAAAGCGAGCAGTACTTC. It translates to CSVEGLESEQYF.

The chain uses TRBV29-1 and TRBJ2-1; D uncertain. The V end was cut by 3 bases, the J end by 10 bases, with 13 bases between. Germline CDR1 and CDR2: SQVTM and ANQGSEA. This CDR3 contains 12 residues. CDR3 in amino acids: CSVDGRLGEQFF. The CDR3 DNA sequence: TGCAGCGTTGACGGACGTCTTGGGGAGCAGTTCTTC.

The chain is built from TRBV7-9 and TRBJ2-7; no reliable D call. Germline lookup yields CDR1 SEHNR and CDR2 FQNEAQ (reference sequence). The CDR3 is 16 amino acids. Between the trimmed V and J ends, which lost 1 base and 3 bases, there was a span of 16 bases. CDR3 loop: CASSLGTDLRSYEQYF. The CDR3 coding sequence is TGTGCCAGCAGCTTAGGGACGGACCTTCGAAGCTACGAGCAGTACTTC.

The chain couples TRBV16 to TRBJ2-1; a possible D gene is TRBD1 (6 bases). CDR1 is KGHSY and CDR2 is FQNENV in the germline V gene. The CDR3 totals 16 residues. Trimming left V 4 bases short and J 7 bases short, with 20 bases between. Written as DNA, the CDR3 is TGTGCCAGCAGCCTCTGGCTGGGACACTTAATGAATGAGCAGTTCTTC. It specifies CASSLWLGHLMNEQFF. Using reference TRBV16 and TRBJ2-1 for the parts outside the CDR3, the full variable domain is GEEVAQTPKHLVRGEGQKAKLYCAPIKGHSYVFWYQQVLKNEFKFLISFQNENVFDETGMPKERFSAKCLPNSPCSLEIQATKLEDSAVYFCASSLWLGHLMNEQFFGPGTRLTVL.

This clone was observed a few times. This rearrangement joins TRBV7-9 to TRBJ1-1; possibly TRBD1 for D (5 bases). Germline lookup yields CDR1 SEHNR and CDR2 FQNEAQ (reference sequence). The V and J ends lost 5 bases and 0 bases respectively, with 13 bases between them. CDR3 length: 15 amino acids. This CDR3 is CASSPPGGMNTEAFF. In DNA, the CDR3 is TGTGCCAGCAGCCCTCCGGGGGGAATGAACACTGAAGCTTTCTTT.

The chain combines TRBV5-4 with TRBJ2-3, with D tentatively TRBD2 (6 bases). V was clipped by 4 bases and J by 0 bases, with 18 bases between them. This CDR3 spans 17 amino acids. From germline, CDR1 is SGHNT and CDR2 YYREEE (reference sequence). The CDR3 loop is CASSRLDGGASTDTQYF. The CDR3 DNA is TGTGCCAGCAGCCGATTAGACGGGGGAGCTAGCACAGATACGCAGTATTTT. The complete variable domain, with remaining parts taken from reference TRBV5-4 and TRBJ2-3, reads ETGVTQSPTHLIKTRGQQVTLRCSSQSGHNTVSWYQQALGQGPQFIFQYYREEENGRGNFPPRFSGLQFPNYSSELNVNALELDDSALYLCASSRLDGGASTDTQYFGPGTRLTVL.

The gene calls are TRBV7-9 and TRBJ2-1; 12 nucleotides line up with TRBD1. The CDR3 consists of 15 residues. The V gene end was trimmed by 6 bases and the J gene end by 9 bases; junction bases not matched to a gene: 9. The germline gives CDR1 SEHNR, CDR2 FQNEAQ (reference sequence). Here the CDR3 reads CASSRDRGLGGEQFF. CDR3 nucleotides: TGTGCCAGCAGTCGGGACAGGGGGCTAGGGGGTGAGCAGTTCTTC.

V and J are TRBV27 and TRBJ2-7; 15 bases align to TRBD2. Germline V CDR1 and CDR2: MNHEY, SMNVEV (reference sequence). The V segment lost 2 bases and the J segment 3 bases; nucleotides outside the gene matches: 5. The CDR3 extends over 17 amino acids. CDR3 region: CASSLQPGLAGGYEQYF. CDR3 bases: TGTGCCAGCAGTTTACAACCGGGACTAGCGGGGGGCTACGAGCAGTACTTC.

The table lists this clone with a few counts. The chain recombines TRBV6-5 with TRBJ2-7; no definite D call. The CDR3 covers 14 residues. V lost 2 bases and J 4 bases, leaving 12 bases between the germline ends. Per germline, CDR1 MNHEY and CDR2 SVGAGI. This chain's CDR3 is CASSYQPTAYEQYF. In nucleotides, the CDR3 is TGTGCCAGCAGTTACCAACCGACGGCATACGAGCAGTACTTC.

V usage is TRBV4-1 and J usage is TRBJ1-1; D is ambiguous. The germline V and J ends were trimmed by 1 base and 1 base, with 10 bases remaining between them. CDR3 length: 15 residues. CDR1 and CDR2 (germline): MGHRA, YSYEKL. The CDR3 sequence: CASSQAHTSNTEAFF. CDR3 nucleotides: TGCGCCAGCAGCCAAGCGCACACTTCGAACACTGAAGCTTTCTTT.

The V gene is TRBV9, the J gene TRBJ2-7; 10 nucleotides match TRBD2. In germline, CDR1 is SGDLS, CDR2 YYNGEE. The trim removed 0 bases at V and 3 bases at J, leaving 6 bases unmatched. The CDR3 consists of 16 residues. CDR3 protein: CASSVDEREGLYEQYF. As DNA, the CDR3 is TGTGCCAGCAGCGTAGATGAGCGGGAGGGCCTCTACGAGCAGTACTTC.

This chain uses TRBV29-1 with TRBJ2-1; D gene ambiguous. From germline, CDR1 is SQVTM and CDR2 ANQGSEA. V lost 2 bases, J lost 7 bases, and 3 bases lay in between. The CDR3 length is 10 residues. In nucleotides, the CDR3 is TGCAGCGTTGAAATAAATGAGCAGTTCTTC. Its protein is CSVEINEQFF.

The chain uses TRBV6-5 and TRBJ2-5; a possible D gene is TRBD1 (6 bases). Germline V gives CDR1 MNHEY, CDR2 SVGAGI. This CDR3 comprises 15 residues. V was cut by 1 base and J by 5 bases, with 14 bases left in between. CDR3 protein: CASSYYSGAGETQYF. The DNA for the CDR3 is TGTGCCAGCAGTTACTACTCAGGGGCAGGGGAGACCCAGTACTTC.

The rearrangement uses TRBV27 and TRBJ1-1, with D unclear. The V gene lost 0 bases and the J gene lost 3 bases, with 11 bases spanning the gap. CDR3 length equals 15 residues. The germline CDR1 and CDR2 sequences are MNHEY and SMNVEV (reference sequence). For the CDR3, the DNA is TGTGCCAGCAGTTTATCGGGTGGATCGGACACTGAAGCTTTCTTT. As protein: CASSLSGGSDTEAFF.

The V call is TRBV5-1, the J call TRBJ1-5; 7 bases are a match to TRBD1. V lost 0 bases, J lost 2 bases, and 2 bases stayed unmatched. The CDR3 contains 15 residues. Germline values: CDR1 SGHRS, CDR2 YFSETQ. The chain's CDR3 is CASSLGDRGNQPQHF. The CDR3 region has the DNA TGCGCCAGCAGCTTGGGAGACAGGGGCAATCAGCCCCAGCATTTT.